In its sample, the clone carrying this T cell receptor (beta chain) was seen a few times. Its antigen is unknown. Primers for the PCR totalled 60 Vbeta and 13 Jbeta. The data were produced by immunoSEQ multiplex PCR, yet TCRdb's version contains in-frame clones alone and is incomplete. The table records about 76,000 clones, about 80% of them present only once. The CDR3 contains 11 residues. Germline lookup yields CDR1 SGHDT and CDR2 YYEEEE. Trimming took off 0 bases at V and 7 bases at J, with 4 bases between the two ends. These data come from a study of cytomegalovirus exposure and HLA in healthy donors. Each donor's status was that of a healthy bone marrow donor. Donors likely had unrecorded immune exposures despite being nominally healthy when sampled. Study outcomes and limitations: Follow-up analysis later connected one missense variant in DCLRE1C with trimming of TCR beta V- and J-genes. In an earlier analysis, most TCR beta V segments were productive about 87% or about 30% of the time.

Sequencing input: PBMCs. The V call is TRBV5-6, the J call TRBJ1-1; no clear D gene. The clonotype comes from a man aged 25 to 45 in good health and CMV-seronegative. The CDR3 region is CASSLAGEAFF. The CDR3 nucleotides read TGTGCCAGCAGCTTGGCGGGTGAAGCTTTCTTT.